This T cell receptor beta chain was sequenced during a study of vaccination effects on CD4 cells after COVID-19. Study-wide background: Vaccination followed sampling of two convalescent patients by 16 days and one week respectively.

Peptide-pool stimulation followed by sequencing identified expanded antigen-specific CD4+ clonotypes in the ViraFEST assay. Following 10 days of culture, CD4+ T cells were isolated. Documented for the person is a PCR-confirmed SARS-CoV-2 infection occurring between March and December 2020. Supplemented with roughly 10 IU/ml IL-2 and around 10 ug/ml peptides, fewer than 2.5 million PBMC per well were kept in culture. Cultures got half-medium changes with IL-2 on days 3 and 7. As to this clone: Its antigen remains unknown.

Libraries were prepared by immunoSEQ multiplex PCR; TCRdb keeps only in-frame clonotypes and omits some of them. The table lists 42,000 or so clones, more than 60% of them singletons. Trimming shortened V by 5 bases and J by 7 bases, and 17 bases separated the two germline ends. The germline CDR1 and CDR2 sequences are KGHDR and SFDVKD. There are 15 residues in the CDR3. The clonotype was recovered from a human donor who had a prior SARS-CoV-2 infection. The chain carries TRBV24-1 and TRBJ2-1; D is possibly TRBD1 (6 bases). This material consisted of CD4+ T cells from PBMCs cultured with a peptide pool, taken before COVID-19 vaccination. In nucleotides, the CDR3 is TGTGCCACCAGTGCCAGGGGCCATGATATGAATGAGCAGTTCTTC. Its translation is CATSARGHDMNEQFF.